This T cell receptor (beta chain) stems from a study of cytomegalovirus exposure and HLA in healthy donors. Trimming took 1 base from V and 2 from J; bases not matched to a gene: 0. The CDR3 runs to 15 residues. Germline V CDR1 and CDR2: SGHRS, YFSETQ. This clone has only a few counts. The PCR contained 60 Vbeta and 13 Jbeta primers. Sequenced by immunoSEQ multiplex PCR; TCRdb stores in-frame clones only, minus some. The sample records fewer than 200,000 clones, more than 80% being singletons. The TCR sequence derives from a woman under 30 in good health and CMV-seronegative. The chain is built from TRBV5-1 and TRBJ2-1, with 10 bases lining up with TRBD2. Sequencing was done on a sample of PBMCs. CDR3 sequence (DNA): TGCGCCAGCAGCTTGCTAGCGGGAGCCTACAATGAGCAGTTCTTC. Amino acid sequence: CASSLLAGAYNEQFF.